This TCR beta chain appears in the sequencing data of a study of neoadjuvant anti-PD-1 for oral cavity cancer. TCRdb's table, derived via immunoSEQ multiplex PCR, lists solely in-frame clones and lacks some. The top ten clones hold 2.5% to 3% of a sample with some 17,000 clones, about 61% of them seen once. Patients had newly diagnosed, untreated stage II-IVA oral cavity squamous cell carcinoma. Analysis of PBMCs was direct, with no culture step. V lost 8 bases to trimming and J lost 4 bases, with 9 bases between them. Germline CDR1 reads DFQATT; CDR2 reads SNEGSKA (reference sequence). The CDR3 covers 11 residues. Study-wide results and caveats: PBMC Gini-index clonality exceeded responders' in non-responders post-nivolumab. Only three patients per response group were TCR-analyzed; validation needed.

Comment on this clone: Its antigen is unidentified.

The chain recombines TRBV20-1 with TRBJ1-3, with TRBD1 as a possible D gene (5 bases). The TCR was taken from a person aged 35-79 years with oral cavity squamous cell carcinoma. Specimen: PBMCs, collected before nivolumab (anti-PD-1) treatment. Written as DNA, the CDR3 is TGCAGTACCTACAGGGGAAACACCATATATTTT. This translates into CSTYRGNTIYF.